This T cell receptor beta chain was observed in a study of cytomegalovirus exposure and HLA in healthy donors. The PCR used 60 Vbeta and 13 Jbeta primers. In the study's own analysis: An analysis that came later counted roughly 87 million unique TCR beta chains, 9 million to 12 million shared. Data came from immunoSEQ multiplex PCR; TCRdb stores just in-frame clones and leaves some out. The D gene and trimming were derived from the DNA, and the V and J assignments and clone size from that table. Here the sample spans some 130,000 clones, over 65% being singletons. General study findings and limits: Evidence from a later analysis indicated that most CMV-associated TCR beta chains looked HLA-restricted. Several V segments, TRBV6-2 and TRBV6-3 among them, could not be told apart and were dropped.

CDR1 is SGHTA and CDR2 is FQGNSA in the germline V gene. This CDR3 is built from 16 residues. The V segment lost 5 bases and the J segment 2 bases; nucleotides outside the gene matches: 3. Details on this clone: Antigen unknown.

The origin of this receptor is a woman aged 25 to 39 in good health and CMV-seropositive. The genes are TRBV7-2 and TRBJ2-5; 15 bases fit TRBD2. Sequencing was performed on PBMCs. This chain's CDR3 is CASSRTSGGGQETQYF. The CDR3 coding sequence is TGTGCCAGCAGCAGGACTAGCGGGGGGGGACAAGAGACCCAGTACTTC. The whole variable domain, filled in from reference TRBV7-2 and TRBJ2-5, reads GAGVSQSPSNKVTEKGKDVELRCDPISGHTALYWYRQSLGQGLEFLIYFQGNSAPDKSGLPSDRFSAERTGGSVSTLTIQRTQQEDSAVYLCASSRTSGGGQETQYFGPGTRLLVL.